Each of the 11 T cell receptor beta chains below was sequenced from the same sample in a study of CXCR3-negative and CXCR3-positive naive CD8 T cells (dated by TCRdb to 2018 to 2020). The antigens of these receptors remain unknown. The instrument given in TCRdb is NextSeq 550. The Human TCR Profiling Kit (MiLaboratory) was used to prepare UMI-labeled 5' RACE TRB cDNA libraries. TCRdb reprocessed the reads; each CDR3 protein sequence makes one entry, and DNA is unavailable. The sample's clone listing holds approximately 130,000 distinct CDR3 sequences. 0.4% to 0.5% of the sample is held by the ten biggest clonotypes. The paper as a whole reports these results and caveats: Compared with CXCR3-negative naive cells, CXCR3-positive naive cells had TRB CDR3s with higher hydrophobicity (lower Kidera factor 4), lower energy, and higher strength and volume indices.

The material sequenced was naive CXCR3+ CD8+ T cells from blood. The sample's cell subset or site label is to be understood as: CD45RO-CCR7+CD27+CD95- naive CD8+ T cells expressing CXCR3 (TNR3+). The receptor source for this set is a human donor in good health. Some clones in this sample may be carry-over from other donors' samples.

The rearrangement uses TRBV7-9 and TRBJ2-7; TCRdb's D gene call, TRBD1, goes unchecked for lack of DNA. Per the germline V gene, CDR1 is SEHNR and CDR2 is FQNEAQ (reference sequence). This CDR3 has 14 amino acids. The chain's CDR3 is CASSSRDRGYEQYF. Complete variable domain (other parts from reference TRBV7-9 and TRBJ2-7): DTGVSQNPRHKITKRGQNVTFRCDPISEHNRLYWYRQTLGQGPEFLTYFQNEAQLEKSRLLSDRFSAERPKGSFSTLEIQRTEQGDSAMYLCASSSRDRGYEQYFGPGTRLTVT.

The rearrangement joins TRBV12-3 or TRBV12-4 to TRBJ1-2; TCRdb selects TRBD1, and the lack of DNA leaves this call unchecked. The length of the CDR3 is 14 residues. The CDR3 loop reads CASKAGSISYGYTF.

V gene TRBV4-3 combines with J gene TRBJ2-7. Germline V lookup: CDR1 LGHNA, CDR2 YSLEER. CDR3 length: 17 amino acids. CDR3 in amino acids: CASSQDGAASRTYEQYF.

This chain links TRBV15 with TRBJ2-1; TCRdb lists TRBD2, though no DNA is available to test this call. The CDR3 sequence is 15 residues long. Germline CDR1 reads LNHNV; CDR2 reads YYDKDF (reference sequence). The chain's CDR3 is CATSRDQARGREQFF.

V usage is TRBV29-1 and J usage is TRBJ2-5; as DNA is missing, the TRBD2 call by TCRdb cannot be tested. CDR1 is SQVTM and CDR2 is ANQGSEA in the germline V gene. CDR3 length equals 13 residues. The CDR3 here is CSVEGLGEETQYF.

The rearrangement joins TRBV5-1 to TRBJ2-7; the TRBD1 assignment by TCRdb is unverifiable without DNA. In germline, CDR1 is SGHRS, CDR2 YFSETQ. The CDR3 contains 14 residues. The chain's CDR3 is CASSVTGEGYEQYF.

This rearrangement joins TRBV4-3 to TRBJ1-2; the TCRdb D gene call, TRBD1, has no DNA to confirm it. Germline assignment: CDR1 LGHNA and CDR2 YSLEER. The CDR3 is 15 residues long. CDR3 region: CASSQDRGAGYGYTF.

The chain uses TRBV6-5 and TRBJ1-1; TCRdb's D call, TRBD1, is unchecked because there is no DNA. This CDR3 comprises 16 residues. Germline loops: CDR1 MNHEY, CDR2 SVGAGI. The CDR3 loop reads CASSYSPDSKNTEAFF.

The CDR3 loop is CASSLGHTGELFF. The chain links TRBV14 to TRBJ2-2; absent DNA, TCRdb's TRBD1 call cannot be checked. CDR3 length: 13 amino acids. The germline V gene encodes CDR1 SGHDN and CDR2 FVKESK.

The chain combines TRBV28 with TRBJ1-4; TCRdb designates TRBD1, a call that cannot be tested without DNA. The germline V gene encodes CDR1 MDHEN and CDR2 SYDVKM. The CDR3 length is 15 residues. The CDR3 protein is CASSRLGTGAQKLFF.

The chain couples TRBV9 to TRBJ2-4; absent DNA, TCRdb's TRBD1 call cannot be checked. Germline lookup yields CDR1 SGDLS and CDR2 YYNGEE. The CDR3 sequence is 15 residues long. CDR3 sequence reads: CAGRNRPLAKNIQYF.